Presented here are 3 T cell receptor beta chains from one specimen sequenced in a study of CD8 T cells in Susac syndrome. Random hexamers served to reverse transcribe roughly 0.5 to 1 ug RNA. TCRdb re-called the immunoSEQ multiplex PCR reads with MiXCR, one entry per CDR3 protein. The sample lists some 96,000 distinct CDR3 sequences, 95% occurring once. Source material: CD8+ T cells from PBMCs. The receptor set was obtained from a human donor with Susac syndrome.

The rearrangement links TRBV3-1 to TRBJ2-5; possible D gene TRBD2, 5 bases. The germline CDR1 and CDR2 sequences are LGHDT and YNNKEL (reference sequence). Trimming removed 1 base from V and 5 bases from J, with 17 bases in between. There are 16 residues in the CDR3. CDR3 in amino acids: CASSQGVARRMETQYF. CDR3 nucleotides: TGTGCCAGCAGCCAAGGCGTGGCGCGGAGGATGGAGACCCAGTACTTC.

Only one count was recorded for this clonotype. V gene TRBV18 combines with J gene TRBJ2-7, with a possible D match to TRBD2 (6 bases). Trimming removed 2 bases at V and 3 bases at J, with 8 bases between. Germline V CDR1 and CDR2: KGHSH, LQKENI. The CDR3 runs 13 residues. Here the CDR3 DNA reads TGTGCCAGCTCACCAGGGGGGAACTACGAGCAGTACTTC. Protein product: CASSPGGNYEQYF. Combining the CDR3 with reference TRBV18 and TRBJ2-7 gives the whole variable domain NAGVMQNPRHLVRRRGQEARLRCSPMKGHSHVYWYRQLPEEGLKFMVYLQKENIIDESGMPKERFSAEFPKEGPSILRIQQVVRGDSAAYFCASSPGGNYEQYFGPGTRLTVT.

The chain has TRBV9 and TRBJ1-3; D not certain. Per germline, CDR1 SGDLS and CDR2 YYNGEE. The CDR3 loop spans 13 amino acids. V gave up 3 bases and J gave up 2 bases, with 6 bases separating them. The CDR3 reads CASSAVPGNTIYF. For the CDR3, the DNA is TGTGCCAGCAGCGCGGTCCCTGGAAACACCATATATTTT. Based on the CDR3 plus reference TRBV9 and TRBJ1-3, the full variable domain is DSGVTQTPKHLITATGQRVTLRCSPRSGDLSVYWYQQSLDQGLQFLIQYYNGEERAKGNILERFSAQQFPDLHSELNLSSLELGDSALYFCASSAVPGNTIYFGEGSWLTVV.